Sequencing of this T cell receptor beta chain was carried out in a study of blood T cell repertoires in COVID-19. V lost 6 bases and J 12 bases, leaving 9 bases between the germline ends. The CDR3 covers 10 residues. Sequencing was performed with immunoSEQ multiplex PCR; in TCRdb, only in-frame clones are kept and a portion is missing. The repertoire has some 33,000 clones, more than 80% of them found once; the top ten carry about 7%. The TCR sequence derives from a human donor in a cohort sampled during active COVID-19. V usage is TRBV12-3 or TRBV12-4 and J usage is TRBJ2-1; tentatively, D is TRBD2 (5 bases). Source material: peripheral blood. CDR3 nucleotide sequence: TGTGCCAGCAGCGGCCGGGGGCAGTTCTTC. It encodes CASSGRGQFF.